This T cell receptor beta chain appears in the sequencing data of a study of T cell repertoires in cytomegalovirus infection. Study overall: Alongside well-studied HLA-B-restricted CMV epitopes, recently identified HLA-C-restricted CMV epitopes were also used. CMV infection plus the matching HLA type was flagged by public TCR beta signatures.

TCRdb re-derived calls from the reads in MiXCR, one entry per CDR3 protein. The sample has tens of thousands of distinct CDR3 sequences; approximately 20% are singletons. Germline V gives CDR1 MGHRA, CDR2 YSYEKL. Trimming at V came to 1 base and at J to 4 bases, leaving 3 bases not matched to a gene. The CDR3 totals 15 residues. In regard to this clonotype: Its antigen remains unidentified.

The sequenced sample was CD8+ T cells from cultured PBMCs, obtained from culture after CMV antigen stimulation. The clonotype originates from a human donor in good health (CMV status not recorded). Some clones in this sample may be carry-over from other donors' samples. This chain uses TRBV4-1 with TRBJ2-5; 10 nucleotides agree with TRBD1. CDR3 sequence (DNA): TGCGCCAGCAGCCAAGCGGACAGGGGGGGAGAGACCCAGTACTTC. The encoded protein is CASSQADRGGETQYF.